Included here is one T cell receptor beta chain sequence, with context. As yet, its antigen is unknown. Template switching created a universal primer site, and the cDNA included unique molecular identifiers. TCRdb recomputed calls from the 5' RACE reads with MiXCR, one row per CDR3 protein. The sample has approximately 280,000 distinct CDR3 sequences, under 9% seen once; the top ten hold around 2.1%. The CDR3 is 14 residues long. Trimming shortened V by 10 bases and J by 8 bases, and 18 bases separated the two germline ends. Per germline, CDR1 MRHNA and CDR2 SNTAGT. The data were taken from a study of identical twins. The study's findings and limits: Analyses of zero insertions could be partly confounded by invariant MAIT and iNKT cells.

This same sample was also part of a study on yellow fever vaccine responses in identical twins. From that paper: Twins' vaccine T cell responses were reported to seem partly convergent and partly personalized.

The chain has TRBV6-4 and TRBJ1-6, with unresolved D. Sequences were obtained from memory (CD45RO+) T cells sorted from blood. The sequence came from a woman aged 18-30 years in good health. The CDR3 coding sequence is TGTGCCACCTCCATCGCAGGAGGAGATTCACCCCTCCACTTT. This codes for CATSIAGGDSPLHF.